This TCR beta chain is drawn from a study of beta chain features in type 1 diabetes. The wider study: Age, gender and cell yields were alike across patients and healthy donors. Overall study results and limits: A closer apparent resemblance between naive, central memory and Treg TCRB repertoires was seen in patients than in healthy donors. VDJ junctions from type 1 diabetes patients carried fewer insertions and larger deletions.

Expressed TCRB transcripts were sequenced because the isolated RNA had all been reverse transcribed beforehand. Assay used: immunoSEQ multiplex PCR; TCRdb lists only in-frame clones, some missing. The sample consists of hundreds of thousands of clones, about 30% of them appearing once. The sample holds a few counts of this clone. Its specificity is unknown. CDR3 size: 13 residues. Per germline, CDR1 GTSNPN and CDR2 SVGIG (reference sequence). V lost 0 bases and J lost 1, with 7 bases in between. The clonotype was recovered from a young man in good health. Material: naive CD4+ T cells from blood. The V call is TRBV30, the J call TRBJ2-7; the D is unclear. CDR3: CAWSVEQSYEQYF. The CDR3 bases are TGTGCCTGGAGTGTAGAACAGTCCTACGAGCAGTACTTC.